The 31 T cell receptor beta chains below all came from one sample that was sequenced in a study of blood T cell repertoires in COVID-19. Data came from immunoSEQ multiplex PCR; TCRdb stores just in-frame clones and leaves some out. The sample contains hundreds of thousands of clones, 65% to 90% of which appear only once. Sequenced: peripheral blood. These receptors all stem from a human donor in a cohort sampled during active COVID-19.

The chain combines TRBV11-2 with TRBJ1-2, with D unclear. The CDR3 has 12 amino acids. Trimming took off 1 base at V and 4 bases at J, with 4 bases between the two ends. CDR1 and CDR2 from the germline V gene are SGHAT and FQNNGV. The CDR3 spells CASSLGVYGYTF. In DNA form, the CDR3 reads TGTGCCAGCAGCTTAGGCGTCTATGGCTACACCTTC.

The chain combines TRBV10-2 with TRBJ2-2; no reliable D call. CDR1 and CDR2 from the germline V gene are WSHSY and SAAADI. The CDR3 is made up of 11 amino acids. V shed 4 bases and J shed 7 bases, with 4 bases lying between them. The DNA of the CDR3 is TGCGCCAGCAGTGCAGTCGGGGAGCTGTTTTTT. This gives the protein CASSAVGELFF.

This clone was detected ten times or more. The chain is built from TRBV7-9 and TRBJ1-2, with TRBD1 as a possible D gene (5 bases). CDR3 length: 14 residues. The germline CDR1 and CDR2 sequences are SEHNR and FQNEAQ (reference sequence). Trimming stripped 8 bases from V and 5 bases from J, with 18 bases between. CDR3 DNA: TGTGCCAGCGCGGTAACCAGGGTGGGGTATGGCTACACCTTC. Translated, it gives CASAVTRVGYGYTF.

The J gene is TRBJ2-7, the V gene TRBV2; the match to TRBD2 covers 7 bases. Trimming at V came to 6 bases and at J to 7 bases, leaving 9 bases not matched to a gene. The germline CDR1 and CDR2 sequences are SNHLY and FYNNEI. This CDR3 comprises 13 residues. The CDR3 coding sequence is TGTGCCAGCAGGGGATGGGGGGGAGCAGAGCAGTACTTC. This encodes CASRGWGGAEQYF.

In DNA form, the CDR3 reads TGTGCCAGCAGCTCGGACAGGTTCTACGAGCAGTACTTC. This sequence encodes CASSSDRFYEQYF. The rearrangement links TRBV11-2 to TRBJ2-7, with TRBD1 matching over 7 bases. CDR1 SGHAT and CDR2 FQNNGV come from the germline V gene. Losses at the gene ends were 4 bases for V and 3 bases for J; bases not matched to a gene: 3. The CDR3 is 13 amino acids.

This sequence joins TRBV3-1 (or the pseudogene TRBV3-2) and TRBJ1-3; D is perhaps TRBD1 (5 bases). Between the trimmed V and J ends, which lost 0 bases and 8 bases, there was a span of 11 bases. CDR1 and CDR2 (germline): LGHDT, YNNKEL (reference sequence). The CDR3 runs 14 residues. For the CDR3, the DNA is TGTGCCAGCAGCCAAGATGGGGGGAGGGACACCATATATTTT. Its protein product is CASSQDGGRDTIYF.

The chain recombines TRBV6-2 or TRBV6-3 with TRBJ2-7; 10 bases map to TRBD2. V trimming: 4 bases; J trimming: 2 bases; junction bases outside the gene matches: 5. Germline-derived CDR1 and CDR2 are MNHEY and SVGEGT. The CDR3 spans 15 residues. CDR3 residues: CASSWGLALTYEQYF. The DNA for the CDR3 is TGTGCCAGCAGTTGGGGACTAGCGCTAACCTACGAGCAGTACTTC.

Details on this clone: The sample holds other DNA sequences that translate to the same CDR3. The V and J genes are TRBV5-1 and TRBJ1-4, with D possibly TRBD1 on 5 matching bases. This CDR3 has 15 residues. Trimming stripped 1 base from V and 2 bases from J, with 9 bases between. Germline V CDR1 and CDR2: SGHRS, YFSETQ. The CDR3 protein is CASSLSGATNEKLFF. CDR3 nucleotides: TGCGCCAGCAGCTTGAGTGGGGCGACTAATGAAAAACTGTTTTTT.

The chain links TRBV12-5 to TRBJ2-1; 8 nucleotides align to TRBD2. V dropped 3 bases and J dropped 1; count of bases not matched to a gene: 2. There are 15 residues in the CDR3. Germline CDR1 LGHNT, CDR2 FRNRAP. The chain's CDR3 is CASGFVAGSYNEQFF. The CDR3 DNA sequence: TGTGCTAGTGGTTTCGTAGCGGGATCCTACAATGAGCAGTTCTTC.

The chain uses TRBV6-5 and TRBJ2-7; 8 bases map to TRBD2. The length of the CDR3 is 13 residues. Germline-derived CDR1 and CDR2 are MNHEY and SVGAGI. Germline trimming cut 7 bases from V and 5 bases from J; bases unmatched to any gene: 7. CDR3 nucleotides: TGTGCCAGCACGTTAGGGACTAGAGACGAGCAGTACTTC. Encoded protein: CASTLGTRDEQYF.

This clone was counted between two and nine times. The V call is TRBV18, the J call TRBJ1-4, with TRBD1 matching over 7 bases. Per germline, CDR1 KGHSH and CDR2 LQKENI. CDR3 size: 15 residues. V lost 6 bases, J lost 5 bases, and 9 bases stayed unmatched. The chain's CDR3 is CASSPRGGQNEKLFF. CDR3 bases: TGTGCCAGCTCGCCCCGAGGGGGCCAAAATGAAAAACTGTTTTTT.

The J gene is TRBJ2-3, the V gene TRBV20-1; D unclear. From germline, CDR1 is DFQATT and CDR2 SNEGSKA (reference sequence). The CDR3 contains 11 residues. V dropped 2 bases and J dropped 7 bases, with 7 bases sitting between them. The CDR3 DNA sequence: TGCAGTGCTAGATGGCGGAATACGCAGTATTTT. It yields the protein CSARWRNTQYF.

The chain is built from TRBV7-9 and TRBJ1-4; 7 bases are a match to TRBD1. Per germline, CDR1 SEHNR and CDR2 FQNEAQ (reference sequence). The CDR3 is made up of 18 amino acids. The V and J ends lost 0 bases and 3 bases, in that order; junction bases with no gene match: 10. The CDR3 is CASSLAPGQTAANEKLFF. CDR3 coding DNA: TGTGCCAGCAGCTTAGCTCCGGGACAGACTGCAGCTAATGAAAAACTGTTTTTT.

This rearrangement joins TRBV11-3 to TRBJ2-6; D may be TRBD1 (5 bases). From germline, CDR1 is SGHNT and CDR2 YENEEA. Deletions cut 4 bases from V and 0 bases from J, with 7 bases between. CDR3 length equals 15 residues. CDR3 sequence reads: CASSSTGSGANVLTF. The CDR3 DNA is TGTGCCAGCAGCTCAACAGGCTCTGGGGCCAACGTCCTGACTTTC.

This clone was detected only once. The chain has TRBV28 and TRBJ2-1; the D gene is possibly TRBD2 (8 bases). This CDR3 contains 16 residues. Between the trimmed V and J ends, which lost 4 bases and 3 bases, there was a span of 16 bases. In germline, CDR1 is MDHEN, CDR2 SYDVKM. DNA of the CDR3: TGTGCCAGCAGTTCCGGGGGGGACAGTATCTACAATGAGCAGTTCTTC. It is translated as CASSSGGDSIYNEQFF.

J is TRBJ2-7 and V is TRBV5-6; TRBD1 is a possible D gene (5 bases). Germline V lookup: CDR1 SGHDT, CDR2 YYEEEE. V lost 0 bases and J lost 9, with 25 bases in between. The CDR3 is 17 residues long. The CDR3 DNA is TGTGCCAGCAGCTTGGATAGGGGATATCCCTCTTTATCGGTGCAGTACTTC. It codes for CASSLDRGYPSLSVQYF.

This chain's CDR3 is CASSPQSPGANVLTF. The CDR3, as DNA: TGCGCCAGCAGCCCACAGAGCCCTGGGGCCAACGTCCTGACTTTC. This chain joins TRBV5-1 and TRBJ2-6; D call uncertain. The CDR3 runs to 15 residues. CDR1 SGHRS and CDR2 YFSETQ come from the germline V gene. The ends were cut back, 4 bases at V and 2 bases at J, with 10 bases in the middle. The full variable domain, in which reference TRBV5-1 and TRBJ2-6 provide the parts outside the CDR3, is KAGVTQTPRYLIKTRGQQVTLSCSPISGHRSVSWYQQTPGQGLQFLFEYFSETQRNKGNFPGRFSGRQFSNSRSEMNVSTLELGDSALYLCASSPQSPGANVLTFGAGSRLTVL.

The chain has TRBV28 and TRBJ1-2; 7 nucleotides match TRBD1. Germline V CDR1 and CDR2: MDHEN, SYDVKM. The CDR3 consists of 14 residues. Trimming at V came to 5 bases and at J to 4 bases, leaving 7 bases not matched to a gene. The CDR3 reads CASSNPGTVYGYTF. The DNA of the CDR3 is TGTGCCAGCAGTAACCCTGGGACAGTCTATGGCTACACCTTC.

The V call is TRBV5-4, the J call TRBJ1-5, with a possible D match to TRBD1 (5 bases). The CDR3 length is 14 residues. CDR1 SGHNT and CDR2 YYREEE come from the germline V gene (reference sequence). Deletions cut 2 bases from V and 12 bases from J, with 18 bases between. The CDR3 sequence: CASSFGGEPNHQHF. The CDR3 nucleotides are TGTGCCAGCAGCTTTGGAGGGGAGCCCAACCACCAGCATTTT.

J is TRBJ2-7 and V is TRBV2; D is perhaps TRBD1 (5 bases). The germline V gene encodes CDR1 SNHLY and CDR2 FYNNEI. The CDR3 length is 13 residues. Deletions cut 7 bases from V and 6 bases from J, with 16 bases between. The CDR3 bases are TGTGCCAGCACAGGCGCAGGGCCGGGCGAGCAGTACTTC. Residues: CASTGAGPGEQYF.

This clone was found once. This chain connects TRBV29-1 to TRBJ2-7; TRBD2 is a possible D gene (5 bases). The CDR3 consists of 12 residues. The V gene's germline CDR1 is SQVTM and CDR2 ANQGSEA. Trimming left V 5 bases short and J 2 bases short, with 10 bases between. The CDR3 DNA follows: TGCAGCGTTCTAAGCGGTACCTACGAGCAGTACTTC. Protein product: CSVLSGTYEQYF.

The rearrangement links TRBV3-1 (or the pseudogene TRBV3-2) to TRBJ2-1; 7 bases are a match to TRBD2. The germline gives CDR1 LGHDT, CDR2 YNNKEL (reference sequence). This CDR3 is 16 amino acids long. Unmatched junction bases numbered 13, after V lost 4 bases and J lost 7 bases. DNA of the CDR3: TGTGCCAGCAGCCCTTCGAGGGGCGGGAGATCTAATGAGCAGTTCTTC. It translates to CASSPSRGGRSNEQFF.

This chain links TRBV25-1 with TRBJ2-1; D unclear. The V and J ends lost 4 bases and 1 base respectively, with 14 bases between them. CDR1 and CDR2 (germline): MGHDK, SYGVNS. The CDR3 has 16 amino acids. CDR3 in DNA: TGTGCCAGCAGTGTTGTAGCCGGTTTATCCTACAATGAGCAGTTCTTC. Protein: CASSVVAGLSYNEQFF.

This clone was found once. The rearrangement links TRBV9 to TRBJ2-1, with 11 bases that match TRBD1. CDR1 and CDR2 (germline): SGDLS, YYNGEE. V was pared by 0 bases and J by 10 bases, with 6 bases of the junction left unmatched. There are 15 residues in the CDR3. CDR3 protein: CASSVEGQGAGEQFF. The DNA for the CDR3 is TGTGCCAGCAGCGTAGAAGGACAGGGGGCTGGCGAGCAGTTCTTC.

The rearrangement links TRBV27 to TRBJ1-6; possible D gene TRBD1, 6 bases. The germline V and J ends were trimmed by 3 bases and 9 bases, with 12 bases remaining between them. Germline loops: CDR1 MNHEY, CDR2 SMNVEV (reference sequence). The CDR3 totals 14 residues. This CDR3 is CASSLSDRRSPLHF. CDR3 nucleotide sequence: TGTGCCAGCAGTTTGTCGGACAGACGTTCACCCCTCCACTTT.

This clone was picked up one time. This sequence joins TRBV6-1 and TRBJ2-3, with TRBD2 as a possible D gene (7 bases). The V gene lost 3 bases and the J gene lost 2 bases, with 21 bases spanning the gap. The CDR3 loop spans 18 amino acids. Per germline, CDR1 MNHNS and CDR2 SASEGT. CDR3 residues: CASSDLAGGGRPTDTQYF. The DNA of the CDR3 is TGTGCCAGCAGTGACCTCGCTGGGGGCGGGAGACCCACAGATACGCAGTATTTT.

The chain carries TRBV18 and TRBJ2-3; D is undetermined. The CDR3 consists of 15 residues. Germline CDR1 KGHSH, CDR2 LQKENI. V was trimmed by 0 bases and J by 1 base, leaving 8 bases between them. CDR3 protein: CASSPPNRGTDTQYF. The CDR3 DNA follows: TGTGCCAGCTCACCACCCAACCGGGGCACAGATACGCAGTATTTT.

The rearrangement links TRBV10-2 to TRBJ2-1; the match to TRBD2 covers 11 bases. V lost 6 bases to trimming and J lost 5 bases; unmatched junction nucleotides: 6. The germline V gene encodes CDR1 WSHSY and CDR2 SAAADI. The CDR3 contains 15 residues. The CDR3 loop is CASRVSGRENNEQFF. The CDR3 nucleotides are TGCGCCAGCAGGGTTAGCGGGAGGGAGAACAATGAGCAGTTCTTC.

The V gene is TRBV5-1, the J gene TRBJ2-7; 7 nucleotides align to TRBD1. Germline V CDR1 and CDR2: SGHRS, YFSETQ. The CDR3 loop spans 15 amino acids. The V segment lost 5 bases and the J segment 3 bases; nucleotides outside the gene matches: 11. Here the CDR3 reads CASSMSGGQNYEQYF. The CDR3 DNA follows: TGCGCCAGCAGTATGTCAGGGGGACAAAACTACGAGCAGTACTTC.

The chain uses TRBV6-2 or TRBV6-3 and TRBJ2-4; D call uncertain. Trimming removed 2 bases from V and 7 bases from J, with 6 bases in between. This CDR3 comprises 12 residues. CDR1 is MNHEY, CDR2 SVGEGT, per germline. The CDR3 region has the DNA TGTGCCAGCAGTTACGGGCTGAACATTCAGTACTTC. It encodes CASSYGLNIQYF.

This rearrangement joins TRBV19 to TRBJ2-5; D is uncertain. The CDR3 contains 13 residues. The germline CDR1 and CDR2 sequences are LNHDA and SQIVND (reference sequence). V lost 8 bases and J 7 bases, leaving 17 bases between the germline ends. The CDR3, as DNA: TGTGCCAGTCGCGGCTTCCACGAAGGGACCCAGTACTTC. Protein: CASRGFHEGTQYF.